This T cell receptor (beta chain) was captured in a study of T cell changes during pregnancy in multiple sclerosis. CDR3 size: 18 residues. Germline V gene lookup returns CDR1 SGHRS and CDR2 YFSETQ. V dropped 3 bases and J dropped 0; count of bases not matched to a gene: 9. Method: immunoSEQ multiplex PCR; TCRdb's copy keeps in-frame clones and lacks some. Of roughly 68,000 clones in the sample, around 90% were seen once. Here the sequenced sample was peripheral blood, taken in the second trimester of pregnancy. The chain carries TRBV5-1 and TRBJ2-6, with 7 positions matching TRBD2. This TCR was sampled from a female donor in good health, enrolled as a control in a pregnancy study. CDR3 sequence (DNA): TGCGCCAGCAGCTGGGCTCGGGGGGATCTCTCTGGGGCCAACGTCCTGACTTTC. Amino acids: CASSWARGDLSGANVLTF. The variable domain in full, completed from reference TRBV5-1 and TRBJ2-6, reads KAGVTQTPRYLIKTRGQQVTLSCSPISGHRSVSWYQQTPGQGLQFLFEYFSETQRNKGNFPGRFSGRQFSNSRSEMNVSTLELGDSALYLCASSWARGDLSGANVLTFGAGSRLTVL.